The rows below give T cell receptor beta chains drawn from one sample of a study of blood T cells in healthy people across ages. TCRdb passed the 5' RACE reads through MiXCR, listing each CDR3 protein once. The sample carries 750,000 to 1,000,000 distinct CDR3 sequences, about 27% recorded once. The sample also formed part of further work on T cells of mothers and their children.

The sequenced sample consisted of blood. These TCRs come from a woman between 35 and 50 years old in good health. CDR3s leave out the opening cysteine and the closing phenylalanine or tryptophan. Each record gives: V gene, J gene, CDR3 protein.

>TRBV12-3/TRBV12-4|TRBJ2-3
ASSLGGTGRINTQY
>TRBV28|TRBJ2-3
ASSLSGGPTDTQY
>TRBV7-9|TRBJ1-2
ASSLRYGYT
>TRBV7-8|TRBJ2-5
ASSFKSPLETQY
>TRBV29-1|TRBJ1-2
SVEGRGLYGYT
>TRBV6-4|TRBJ2-2
ASSRGLDTGELF
>TRBV24-1|TRBJ2-3
ATSDPIGDTQY
>TRBV4-3|TRBJ2-3
ASSQDQASGVADTQY
>TRBV2|TRBJ1-2
ASSAQFGVNYGYT
>TRBV18|TRBJ2-6
ASSDKTGAGSGANVLT
>TRBV28|TRBJ1-1
ASHRGLNTEAF
>TRBV5-1|TRBJ2-4
ASSLEWGAKNIQY
>TRBV3-1|TRBJ1-1
ASNFQKNTEAF
>TRBV20-1|TRBJ2-5
SARGDRVAGGSQETQY
>TRBV15|TRBJ1-1
ATRGGRNLNTEAF
>TRBV6-5|TRBJ1-2
ASHPGQGINGYT
>TRBV10-3|TRBJ2-7
AIRDPRSSYEQY
>TRBV9|TRBJ2-3
ASSVDRGRSTDTQY
>TRBV12-3/TRBV12-4|TRBJ2-1
ASSPGGSHRWQF
>TRBV7-2|TRBJ2-1
ASSKAGGPLRDEQF
>TRBV19|TRBJ1-5
ASTTTGGAGQPQH
>TRBV27|TRBJ2-7
ASSSATDRAGSYEQY
>TRBV20-1|TRBJ2-5
SARDDWGETQY